This T cell receptor beta chain was documented in a study of T cells after yellow fever vaccination. For this clonotype: Its specificity is unknown.

The CDR3 contains 16 residues. CDR1 is SGHNT and CDR2 is YYREEE in the germline V gene (reference sequence). Unmatched junction bases numbered 8, after V lost 0 bases and J lost 5 bases. Study results and caveats: From the bulk population, abundant clonotypes could contaminate and appear within FACS-sorted repertoires.

TCRdb re-analysed the 5' RACE reads in MiXCR, keeping a single row per CDR3 protein. The sample holds some 300,000 distinct CDR3 sequences, approximately 8% seen once. V and J are TRBV5-4 and TRBJ2-3; TRBD2 matches at 8 bases. Material: CD4+ T cells sorted from PBMCs, obtained 5 days after the yellow fever booster vaccination. The sequence derives from a young man who received the YFV17D yellow fever vaccine. In DNA, the CDR3 is TGTGCCAGCAGCTTGGCCGGGGCGGGGGGCTTAGATACGCAGTATTTT. It codes for CASSLAGAGGLDTQYF.